These T cell receptor beta chains were read from a single sample in a study of tumor and adjacent non-tumor tissue in lung cancer. One entry per CDR3 protein results from TCRdb running MiXCR on the multiplex PCR reads. The sample shows approximately 82,000 distinct CDR3 sequences, more than 65% of them seen only once. The sequenced sample was distant non-tumor lung tissue. These receptors originate from a man between 65 and 85 years old with non-small cell lung cancer. CDR3s include the opening cysteine and the closing phenylalanine or tryptophan. The D gene is left open where the match is weak. Rows may omit the clone size; those that give it use once, few, many or a size class.

>TRBJ2-5|.|.|13|TRBV7-9
CVSRPGEEVTQYF
TGTGTCAGCAGGCCAGGGGAGGAAGTGACCCAGTACTTC
>TRBJ2-3|many|.|16|TRBV11-2
CASSLPPGRVTDTQYF
TGTGCCAGCAGCTTACCCCCCGGACGCGTCACAGATACGCAGTATTTT
>TRBJ1-1|.|.|14|TRBV11-3
CASTLTGAYTEAFF
TGTGCCAGCACGCTGACGGGGGCGTACACTGAAGCTTTCTTT
>TRBJ1-2|.|.|14|TRBV28
CASDDSGRRNGYTF
TGTGCCAGCGACGATTCAGGCAGACGCAATGGCTACACCTTC
>TRBJ2-1|.|.|17|TRBV12-3/TRBV12-4
CASSLGMGGGSYNEHFF
TGTGCCAGCAGTTTGGGGATGGGAGGGGGCTCCTACAATGAGCACTTCTTC
>TRBJ2-3|.|.|15|TRBV29-1
CSVGRGGQDTDKQYF
TGCAGCGTTGGACGGGGAGGTCAGGACACAGATAAGCAGTATTTT
>TRBJ2-7|.|.|12|TRBV20-1
CSVGGPNYEQYF
TGCAGTGTTGGAGGGCCAAACTACGAGCAGTACTTC
>TRBJ2-1|many|TRBD2|16|TRBV5-4
CASSSPVSGSVNEQFF
TGTGCCAGCAGCTCGCCTGTTAGCGGGAGTGTCAATGAGCAGTTCTTC
>TRBJ2-5|many|.|16|TRBV29-1
CSTEPYLQTGQEKQYF
TGCAGCACCGAGCCATACCTCCAGACAGGTCAAGAGAAACAGTACTTC
>TRBJ2-3|.|TRBD2|14|TRBV29-1
CSATGTSGTYTQCF
TGCAGCGCCACCGGGACTAGCGGCACATATACGCAGTGTTTT
>TRBJ1-1|.|.|15|TRBV11-2
CASSSGGTGYTEAFF
TGTGCCAGCAGCTCGGGGGGGACGGGGTACACTGAGGCTTTCTTT
>TRBJ1-6|.|.|15|TRBV6-2/TRBV6-3
CVSIPAGKENSPLHF
TGTGTCAGCATCCCGGCGGGTAAAGAGAATTCACCCCTCCACTTT
>TRBJ2-3|.|TRBD2|16|TRBV4-2
CASSQVSGRAQATQYF
TGTGCCAGCAGCCAGGTTAGCGGGAGGGCCCAAGCTACGCAGTATTTT
>TRBJ1-4|.|.|19|TRBV4-1
CASSPWSAGKLSTNEKLFF
TGCGCCAGCAGCCCCTGGTCGGCAGGGAAACTTTCAACTAATGAAAAACTGTTTTTT
>TRBJ1-4|.|TRBD1|15|TRBV5-5
CASSPGTASNQELFF
TGTGCCAGCAGCCCCGGGACAGCCTCTAATCAAGAACTGTTTTTT
>TRBJ2-1|.|.|16|TRBV6-1
CASSAMVAGGHNEQFF
TGTGCCAGCAGTGCTATGGTAGCTGGAGGGCATAATGAGCAATTCTTC
>TRBJ2-1|once|.|11|TRBV28
CASSCTGWQFF
TGTGCCAGCAGCTGTACCGGGTGGCAGTTCTTC
>TRBJ2-5|.|.|15|TRBV12-3/TRBV12-4
CAISFIGVEEETQYF
TGTGCCATCAGTTTTATAGGAGTCGAGGAAGAGACCCAGTACTTC
>TRBJ1-3|.|TRBD1|18|TRBV12-3/TRBV12-4
CVSSRHGTGIGSGKTIYF
TGTGTCAGCAGTCGTCACGGGACAGGGATCGGCTCTGGAAAGACCATATATTTT
>TRBJ1-2|few|.|17|TRBV6-5
CASSYSITGHGDYGYTF
TGTGCCAGCAGTTACTCAATTACCGGGCATGGGGACTATGGCTACACCTTC
>TRBJ2-6|.|.|14|TRBV6-1
CASSEGAGANIQTF
TGTGCCAGCAGTGAAGGAGCCGGGGCCAACATCCAGACTTTC
>TRBJ2-7|.|.|14|TRBV14
CVSSQQTQGLEQYF
TGTGTCAGTAGCCAACAGACTCAGGGTCTCGAGCAGTACTTC
>TRBJ1-2|.|.|15|TRBV10-1
CASSESTGQPYAYTF
TGCGCCAGCAGTGAGTCGACAGGTCAACCCTATGCCTACACCTTC
>TRBJ1-2|.|.|11|TRBV12-3/TRBV12-4
CASTLGYGYIF
TGTGCGAGCACCCTGGGATATGGCTACATCTTC
>TRBJ1-1|medium-sized|.|13|TRBV29-1
CSVVIQMNTEAFF
TGCAGCGTTGTTATCCAGATGAACACTGAAGCTTTCTTT
>TRBJ2-7|.|.|12|TRBV6-7
CASSCRQYEHYF
TGTGCCAGCAGTTGCAGGCAATACGAGCACTACTTC
>TRBJ2-1|.|TRBD1|14|TRBV29-1
CSPKTGTAHNKQFF
TGCAGCCCTAAGACCGGGACAGCCCACAATAAGCAGTTCTTC
>TRBJ1-2|.|TRBD1|16|TRBV5-1
CASSSRGQGPRYGYTF
TGCGCCAGCAGCTCACGAGGACAGGGCCCGCGCTATGGGTACACCTTC
>TRBJ1-6|.|.|16|TRBV5-4
CANSYLPGHHNSPLHF
TGTGCCAACAGCTACTTACCGGGACACCATAATTCACCCCTCCACTTT
>TRBJ1-1|.|.|14|TRBV7-8
CATSPQGRSLEAFF
TGTGCCACCAGCCCACAGGGCCGGAGCCTTGAAGCTTTCTTT
>TRBJ2-2|medium-sized|TRBD2|16|TRBV11-3
CASSGRAVAGAGELFF
TGTGCCAGCAGCGGCCGGGCGGTAGCGGGGGCCGGGGAGCTGTTTTTT
>TRBJ2-7|.|TRBD1|13|TRBV11-3
CVRSTGVSYEQYF
TGTGTCAGAAGCACAGGGGTTTCCTACGAACAGTACTTC
>TRBJ2-6|.|.|14|TRBV6-1
CASSEGAGANALTF
TGTGCCAGCAGTGAAGGAGCCGGGGCCAACGCTCTGACTTTC
>TRBJ2-2|.|.|14|TRBV28
CASSSGARTEELFF
TGTGCCAGCAGTTCCGGGGCCCGCACCGAGGAGCTGTTTTTT
>TRBJ2-7|.|TRBD2|15|TRBV7-8
CDSSTLMGGSYDQHF
TGTGACAGCAGCACTCTTATGGGGGGGTCCTATGACCAGCACTTC
>TRBJ2-6|.|.|16|TRBV11-3
CASSLGLTSGANVLTF
TGTGCCAGCAGCTTGGGACTGACCTCTGGGGCCAACGTCCTGACTTTC
>TRBJ2-7|many|.|14|TRBV28
CASTPTGFSYEQYF
TGTGCCAGCACCCCTACAGGGTTCTCGTACGAGCAGTACTTC
>TRBJ1-5|.|.|15|TRBV12-3/TRBV12-4
CASSLGAGDNQPQHF
TGTGCCAGCAGTTTAGGGGCAGGGGATAATCAGCCCCAGCATTTT
>TRBJ2-1|many|.|17|TRBV4-3
CASSQELRRFSYNEQFF
TGCGCCAGCAGCCAAGAGTTACGGAGGTTTTCCTACAATGAGCAGTTCTTC
>TRBJ2-1|.|.|15|TRBV7-8
CASTLREGLYNEQFF
TGTGCCAGCACCTTGCGGGAAGGCCTCTACAATGAGCAGTTCTTC
>TRBJ1-1|many|TRBD1|12|TRBV10-2
CASRDRVTEAFF
TGCGCCAGCAGGGACAGGGTAACTGAAGCTTTCTTT
>TRBJ2-2|.|.|15|TRBV12-3/TRBV12-4
CTISPQHGNAWELLF
TGTACCATCAGTCCCCAACATGGGAACGCCTGGGAGCTGCTTTTT
>TRBJ1-2|.|.|16|TRBV29-1
CSIVPFQSSGEDGYTF
TGCAGCATTGTCCCCTTTCAATCCTCGGGAGAAGATGGCTATACCTTC